This section outlines one T cell receptor beta chain sequence together with its context. Antigen: not known. Since all of the isolated RNA was reverse transcribed, expressed TCRB transcripts were what got sequenced. Sequencing used immunoSEQ multiplex PCR; TCRdb keeps in-frame clones, though not all of them. The sample contains more than 250,000 clones, about 15% of which appear only once. Trimming pared 4 bases from V and 1 base from J, leaving 11 bases between. Germline CDR1 SGHRS, CDR2 YFSETQ. This CDR3 is built from 14 residues. These data are taken from a study of beta chain features in type 1 diabetes. Study as a whole: Patients shared similar age, gender and cell yields with healthy donors.

Study conclusions and caveats: People with Type 1 diabetes carried modestly yet significantly shorter TCRB CDR3s in all four CD4+ subsets. The study notes PCR might favor shorter templates equally in patients and controls.

The chain links TRBV5-1 to TRBJ1-1, with a possible D match to TRBD1 (6 bases). Sequencing was carried out using naive CD4+ T cells from blood. This receptor was taken from a man younger than 30 with type 1 diabetes. In nucleotides, the CDR3 is TGCGCCAGCAGCGAGGACAGCGGGAACACTGAAGCTTTCTTT. As protein: CASSEDSGNTEAFF.